One and the same sample provided the 32 T cell receptor beta chains below, sequenced in a study of blood T cell repertoires in COVID-19. Data came from immunoSEQ multiplex PCR; TCRdb stores just in-frame clones and leaves some out. The repertoire holds 90,000 to 120,000 clones, around nine tenths seen once, with under 1.5% in the top ten. Sequenced material: peripheral blood. These receptors all stem from a woman under 40 with acute or convalescent COVID-19.

In this sample, this clone turned up a few times. V is TRBV5-5 and J is TRBJ1-2; D is unclear. In germline, CDR1 is SGHKS, CDR2 YYEKEE (reference sequence). Trimming took off 2 bases at V and 8 bases at J, with 13 bases between the two ends. The CDR3 length is 13 residues. The CDR3 region has the DNA TGTGCCAGCAGCTTCGAGCCCCTAATCGGCTACACCTTC. This gives the protein CASSFEPLIGYTF. The full variable domain, in which reference TRBV5-5 and TRBJ1-2 provide the parts outside the CDR3, is DAGVTQSPTHLIKTRGQQVTLRCSPISGHKSVSWYQQVLGQGPQFIFQYYEKEERGRGNFPDRFSARQFPNYSSELNVNALLLGDSALYLCASSFEPLIGYTFGSGTRLTVV.

V usage is TRBV3-1 (or the pseudogene TRBV3-2) and J usage is TRBJ1-2, with a tentative D call TRBD1 (5 bases). The ends were cut back, 6 bases at V and 2 bases at J, with 22 bases in the middle. The CDR3 sequence is 17 residues long. Per germline, CDR1 LGHDT and CDR2 YNNKEL (reference sequence). The CDR3 bases are TGTGCCAGCAGGGGAACAGTAGCCAGGGTAGTCAACTATGGCTACACCTTC. Translated: CASRGTVARVVNYGYTF.

A word on this clone: A junction boundary mismatches the germline segment, possibly from a read error. The rearrangement joins TRBV23-1 to TRBJ2-4; 8 bases agree with TRBD1. TRBV23-1 is recorded as an ORF, its role being uncertain. This CDR3 has 10 amino acids. CDR3 residues: CASSQLQGVF. The CDR3 DNA sequence: TGCGCCAGCAGTCAATTACAGGGGGTATTC.

The gene calls are TRBV7-8 and TRBJ2-1, with 7 bases identical to TRBD2. V shed 5 bases and J 4 bases; nucleotides not matched to a gene: 5. This CDR3 spans 14 amino acids. Germline-derived CDR1 and CDR2 are SGHVS and FQNEAQ. CDR3 DNA sequence: TGTGCCAGCAGCGCGGGACTAATTTACAATGAGCAGTTCTTC. Translation gives CASSAGLIYNEQFF.

V and J are TRBV7-2 and TRBJ2-5; TRBD1 matches 8 bases. V was clipped by 4 bases and J by 2 bases; unmatched bases: 9. Germline CDR1 reads SGHTA; CDR2 reads FQGNSA. The CDR3 spans 16 residues. CDR3 bases: TGTGCCAGCAGCTCCGCGACAGGGGCGGAACAAGAGACCCAGTACTTC. Translation: CASSSATGAEQETQYF.

V and J are TRBV28 and TRBJ1-5, with 8 bases matching TRBD1. The CDR3 covers 14 residues. Germline CDR1 reads MDHEN; CDR2 reads SYDVKM. V gave up 6 bases and J gave up 4 bases; unmatched junction bases: 5. In nucleotides, the CDR3 is TGTGCCAGCAGCCAGCGACAGGGGAATCAGCCCCAGCATTTT. This codes for CASSQRQGNQPQHF.

The rearrangement uses TRBV27 and TRBJ1-1, with no clear D. The CDR3 spans 13 residues. V shed 4 bases and J shed 1 base, with 7 bases lying between them. CDR1 is MNHEY and CDR2 is SMNVEV in the germline V gene (reference sequence). The CDR3 spells CASSYAGNTEAFF. DNA of the CDR3: TGTGCCAGCAGTTACGCAGGGAACACTGAAGCTTTCTTT.

The V and J genes are TRBV28 and TRBJ1-2; TRBD1 matches at 8 bases. This CDR3 contains 13 residues. CDR1 and CDR2 from the germline V gene are MDHEN and SYDVKM. Trimming at V came to 6 bases and at J to 8 bases, leaving 8 bases not matched to a gene. CDR3 region: CASSRTGFGGYTF. In nucleotides, the CDR3 is TGTGCCAGCAGCAGGACAGGGTTCGGGGGCTACACCTTC.

The J gene is TRBJ2-1, the V gene TRBV6-2 or TRBV6-3; 7 nucleotides agree with TRBD2. CDR1 and CDR2 (germline): MNHEY, SVGEGT. The CDR3 has 13 amino acids. The ends lost 5 bases at V and 6 bases at J; junction bases unmatched: 4. The CDR3 loop reads CASSILAFNEQFF. CDR3 in DNA: TGTGCCAGCAGTATACTAGCGTTCAATGAGCAGTTCTTC.

The V and J genes are TRBV5-5 and TRBJ1-1; 7 bases agree with TRBD1. V shed 9 bases, J shed 1 base, and the junction held 6 bases outside the gene matches. The CDR3 covers 13 residues. CDR1 and CDR2 from the germline V gene are SGHKS and YYEKEE (reference sequence). CDR3 coding DNA: TGTGCCACCCCGGGACAGAAGAACACTGAAGCTTTCTTT. It translates to CATPGQKNTEAFF.

Comments on this clone: This same CDR3 is encoded by further DNA sequences in the sample. The chain joins TRBV19 to TRBJ1-1; D is perhaps TRBD1 (6 bases). This CDR3 is 14 amino acids long. Trimming stripped 5 bases from V and 4 bases from J, with 14 bases between. Germline V gene lookup returns CDR1 LNHDA and CDR2 SQIVND (reference sequence). The CDR3 DNA follows: TGTGCCAGTAGTTGGTTGACAGGAAGCACTGAAGCTTTCTTT. Protein: CASSWLTGSTEAFF.

The genes are TRBV6-5 and TRBJ1-1; D perhaps matches TRBD1 (5 bases). The CDR3 runs 14 residues. The ends were cut back, 6 bases at V and 7 bases at J, with 18 bases in the middle. Germline V CDR1 and CDR2: MNHEY, SVGAGI. In nucleotides, the CDR3 is TGTGCCAGCAGCCACGGGGGTAAAGGCAATGAAGCTTTCTTT. This codes for CASSHGGKGNEAFF.

The chain employs TRBV28 and TRBJ1-1, with TRBD1 matching 8 bases. J was trimmed by 0 bases and V by 6 bases; bases with no gene match: 3. The CDR3 is 14 amino acids. Germline V CDR1 and CDR2: MDHEN, SYDVKM. The CDR3 region has the DNA TGTGCCAGCAGAAAGACAGGGGTGAACACTGAAGCTTTCTTT. Its protein is CASRKTGVNTEAFF.

The chain employs TRBV5-4 and TRBJ1-6; D remains ambiguous. The V and J ends lost 0 bases and 0 bases respectively, with 10 bases between them. The CDR3 extends over 17 amino acids. Germline V gene data show CDR1 as SGHNT and CDR2 as YYREEE (reference sequence). This CDR3 reads CASSLVKKSSYNSPLHF. The CDR3 nucleotides are TGTGCCAGCAGCTTGGTCAAAAAGAGCTCCTATAATTCACCCCTCCACTTT.

In this sample, this clone turned up a few times. This chain uses TRBV15 with TRBJ1-2; D is perhaps TRBD1 (5 bases). Per germline, CDR1 LNHNV and CDR2 YYDKDF (reference sequence). The CDR3 covers 18 residues. The V end was cut by 0 bases, the J end by 0 bases, with 17 bases between. The CDR3 sequence: CATSRDSDQGLSNYGYTF. The CDR3 bases are TGTGCCACCAGCAGAGACTCAGACCAGGGTTTGTCTAACTATGGCTACACCTTC.

The chain combines TRBV4-3 with TRBJ2-3; D call uncertain. The V and J ends lost 4 bases and 2 bases respectively, with 13 bases between them. Per the germline V gene, CDR1 is LGHNA and CDR2 is YSLEER. The CDR3 runs 15 residues. CDR3 in DNA: TGCGCCAGCAGCCTGAGGTTGTTAGCCACAGATACGCAGTATTTT. Protein sequence: CASSLRLLATDTQYF.

V gene TRBV30 combines with J gene TRBJ1-6; D not resolved. In germline, CDR1 is GTSNPN, CDR2 SVGIG (reference sequence). This CDR3 contains 14 residues. Trimming cost V 2 bases and J 7 bases, with 12 bases left between them. In nucleotides, the CDR3 is TGTGCCTGGAGTTTCCAACCGGGGAATTCACCCCTCCACTTT. It translates to CAWSFQPGNSPLHF.

The chain recombines TRBV7-2 with TRBJ2-7, with a tentative D call TRBD2 (6 bases). The CDR3 runs 15 residues. CDR1 is SGHTA, CDR2 FQGNSA, per germline. V dropped 0 bases and J dropped 0 bases, with 9 bases sitting between them. The CDR3 sequence is CASSLADYYSYEQYF. The CDR3 region has the DNA TGTGCCAGCAGCTTAGCGGACTACTACTCCTACGAGCAGTACTTC.

The rearrangement joins TRBV3-1 (or the pseudogene TRBV3-2) to TRBJ1-1; 7 bases map to TRBD1. CDR3 length: 12 residues. V lost 1 base to trimming and J lost 10 bases; unmatched junction nucleotides: 3. Germline V gives CDR1 LGHDT, CDR2 YNNKEL (reference sequence). CDR3 sequence (DNA): TGTGCCAGCAGCCAAGCCCAGGGGGGAGCTTTCTTT. Translation gives CASSQAQGGAFF.

The V and J genes are TRBV28 and TRBJ1-1; the match to TRBD1 covers 10 bases. V trimming: 8 bases; J trimming: 1 base; junction bases outside the gene matches: 1. The CDR3 length is 13 residues. CDR1 and CDR2 (germline): MDHEN, SYDVKM. The CDR3 here is CASWDRGNTEAFF. As DNA, the CDR3 is TGTGCCAGCTGGGACAGGGGGAACACTGAAGCTTTCTTT.

The rearrangement links TRBV19 to TRBJ2-2, with TRBD2 identical over 9 bases. V was clipped by 1 base and J by 6 bases; unmatched bases: 0. The CDR3 has 14 amino acids. Germline CDR1 and CDR2: LNHDA and SQIVND (reference sequence). CDR3 region: CASSIGGGAGELFF. In DNA form, the CDR3 reads TGTGCCAGTAGTATAGGCGGGGGGGCCGGGGAGCTGTTTTTT.

This clone was detected only once. The chain joins TRBV18 to TRBJ2-3; D remains ambiguous. The CDR3 contains 12 residues. Germline V gene lookup returns CDR1 KGHSH and CDR2 LQKENI. V lost 3 bases, J lost 2 bases, and 3 bases lay in between. CDR3 nucleotide sequence: TGTGCCAGCTCACCTAACACAGATACGCAGTATTTT. It encodes CASSPNTDTQYF.

The rearrangement links TRBV7-2 to TRBJ1-2; 11 nucleotides align to TRBD1. J was trimmed by 11 bases and V by 2 bases; bases with no gene match: 10. From germline, CDR1 is SGHTA and CDR2 FQGNSA. The CDR3 has 15 amino acids. CDR3 region: CASSLPRTGGMGYTF. CDR3 coding DNA: TGTGCCAGCAGCTTACCCCGGACAGGGGGCATGGGATACACCTTC.

V is TRBV7-8 and J is TRBJ2-3, with D hard to call. Germline values: CDR1 SGHVS, CDR2 FQNEAQ. CDR3 length: 16 residues. Between the trimmed V and J ends, which lost 1 base and 0 bases, there was a span of 11 bases. This chain's CDR3 is CASSLDRSTSTDTQYF. The CDR3 DNA follows: TGTGCCAGCAGCTTAGATCGGTCGACAAGCACAGATACGCAGTATTTT.

In DNA form, the CDR3 reads TGTGCCAGCTCACCGGGACTAGCGGAGTGGCAGTTCTTC. Protein: CASSPGLAEWQFF. The chain combines TRBV18 with TRBJ2-1; 11 nucleotides align to TRBD2. J was trimmed by 12 bases and V by 3 bases; bases with no gene match: 4. This CDR3 is built from 13 residues. The germline gives CDR1 KGHSH, CDR2 LQKENI.

The chain has TRBV6-1 and TRBJ1-2; TRBD1 is a possible D gene (6 bases). V lost 3 bases and J 7 bases, leaving 15 bases between the germline ends. CDR3 size: 14 residues. Germline lookup yields CDR1 MNHNS and CDR2 SASEGT. The CDR3 reads CASSDLGASGGYTF. The CDR3 nucleotides read TGTGCCAGCAGTGATCTGGGGGCGTCTGGTGGCTACACCTTC.

The CDR3 reads CTPRAAGENEQFF. The CDR3 DNA sequence: TGCACCCCCAGGGCAGCGGGGGAGAATGAGCAGTTCTTC. The chain couples TRBV1 to TRBJ2-1; the table's D gene call, TRBD2, was not cross checked with the DNA. TRBV1 is flagged as a pseudogene. The CDR3 has 13 amino acids.

The chain couples TRBV28 to TRBJ1-5, with 9 bases identical to TRBD1. The CDR3 has 14 amino acids. The germline CDR1 and CDR2 sequences are MDHEN and SYDVKM. J was trimmed by 4 bases and V by 6 bases; bases with no gene match: 4. The CDR3 DNA follows: TGTGCCAGCAGAAGGACAGGGGTGAATCAGCCCCAGCATTTT. Translating it yields CASRRTGVNQPQHF.

There are a few counts of this clone. The chain is built from TRBV28 and TRBJ1-2; no clear D gene. The CDR3 consists of 14 residues. Germline loops: CDR1 MDHEN, CDR2 SYDVKM. Deletions cut 7 bases from V and 7 bases from J, with 19 bases between. DNA of the CDR3: TGTGCCAGCACCATTATCTCGGGTTTCGGTGGCTACACCTTC. As protein: CASTIISGFGGYTF.

This chain's CDR3 is CASSLADRGNTGELFF. CDR3 nucleotide sequence: TGTGCCAGCAGTTTAGCGGACAGGGGAAACACCGGGGAGCTGTTTTTT. The chain couples TRBV28 to TRBJ2-2; 9 bases map to TRBD1. CDR3 length equals 16 residues. Germline assignment: CDR1 MDHEN and CDR2 SYDVKM. The junction had 3 bases not matched to a gene; V was cut back by 2 bases and J by 2 bases.

This sequence joins TRBV30 and TRBJ1-3; 7 nucleotides agree with TRBD1. The CDR3 covers 13 residues. Germline CDR1 and CDR2: GTSNPN and SVGIG (reference sequence). Trimming at V came to 5 bases and at J to 1 base, leaving 2 bases not matched to a gene. This chain's CDR3 is CAWATGSGNTIYF. The CDR3 nucleotides are TGTGCCTGGGCGACAGGGTCTGGAAACACCATATATTTT.

V usage is TRBV7-3 and J usage is TRBJ2-7; 8 bases align to TRBD2. The CDR3 spans 15 residues. Germline CDR1 SGHTA, CDR2 FQGTGA. Germline trimming cut 2 bases from V and 5 bases from J; bases unmatched to any gene: 8. CDR3 protein: CASSLSRGRSNEQYF. The CDR3 DNA follows: TGTGCCAGCAGCTTATCCCGCGGGAGGTCCAACGAGCAGTACTTC.